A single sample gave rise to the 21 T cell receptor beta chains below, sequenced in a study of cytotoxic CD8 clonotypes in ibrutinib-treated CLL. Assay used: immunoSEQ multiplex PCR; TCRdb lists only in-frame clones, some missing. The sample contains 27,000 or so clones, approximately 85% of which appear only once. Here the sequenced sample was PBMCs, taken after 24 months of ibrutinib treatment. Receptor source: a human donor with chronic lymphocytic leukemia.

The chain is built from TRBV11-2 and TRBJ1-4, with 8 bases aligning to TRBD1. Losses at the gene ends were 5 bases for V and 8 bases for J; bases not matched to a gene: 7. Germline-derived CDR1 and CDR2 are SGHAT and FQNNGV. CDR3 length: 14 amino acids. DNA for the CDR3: TGTGCCAGCAGCCCAGGACAGGGTTTGGAAAAACTGTTTTTT. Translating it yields CASSPGQGLEKLFF.

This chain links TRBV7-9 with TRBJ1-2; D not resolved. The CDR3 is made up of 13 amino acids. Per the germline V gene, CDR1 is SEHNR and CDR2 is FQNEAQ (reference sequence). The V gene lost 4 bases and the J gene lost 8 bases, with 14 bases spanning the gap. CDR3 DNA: TGTGCCAGCAGCTCGGACCCACGCGGGGGCTACACCTTC. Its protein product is CASSSDPRGGYTF.

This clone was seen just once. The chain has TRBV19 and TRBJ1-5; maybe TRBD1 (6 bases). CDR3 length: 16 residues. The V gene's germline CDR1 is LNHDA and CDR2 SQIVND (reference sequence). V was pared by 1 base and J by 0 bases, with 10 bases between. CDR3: CASSIGGQISNQPQHF. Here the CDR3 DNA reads TGTGCCAGTAGTATAGGAGGACAGATTAGCAATCAGCCCCAGCATTTT.

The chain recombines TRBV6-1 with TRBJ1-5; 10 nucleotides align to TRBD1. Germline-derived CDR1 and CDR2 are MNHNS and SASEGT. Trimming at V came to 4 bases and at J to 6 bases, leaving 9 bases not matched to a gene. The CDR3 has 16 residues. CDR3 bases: TGTGCCAGCAGTGCGTCCGGGACAGGGGTTTCTCAGCCCCAGCATTTT. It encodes CASSASGTGVSQPQHF.

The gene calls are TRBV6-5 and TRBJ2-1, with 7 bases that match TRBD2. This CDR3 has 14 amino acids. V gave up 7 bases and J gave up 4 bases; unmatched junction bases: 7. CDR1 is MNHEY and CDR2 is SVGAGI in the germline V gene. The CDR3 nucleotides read TGTGCCAGCAAGGGCGGGGGAGATTACAATGAGCAGTTCTTC. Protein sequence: CASKGGGDYNEQFF.

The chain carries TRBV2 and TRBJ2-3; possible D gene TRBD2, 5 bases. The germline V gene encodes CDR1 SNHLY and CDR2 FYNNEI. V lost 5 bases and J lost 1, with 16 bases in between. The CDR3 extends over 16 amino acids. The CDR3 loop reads CASSPDSSIGTDTQYF. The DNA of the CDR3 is TGTGCCAGCAGTCCGGACTCATCTATCGGCACAGATACGCAGTATTTT.

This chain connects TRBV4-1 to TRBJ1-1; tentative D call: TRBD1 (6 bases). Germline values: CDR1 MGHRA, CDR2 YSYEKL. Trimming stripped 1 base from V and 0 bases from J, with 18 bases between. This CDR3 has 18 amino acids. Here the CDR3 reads CASSQGGAHGDMNTEAFF. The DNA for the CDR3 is TGCGCCAGCAGCCAAGGCGGCGCTCATGGGGACATGAACACTGAAGCTTTCTTT.

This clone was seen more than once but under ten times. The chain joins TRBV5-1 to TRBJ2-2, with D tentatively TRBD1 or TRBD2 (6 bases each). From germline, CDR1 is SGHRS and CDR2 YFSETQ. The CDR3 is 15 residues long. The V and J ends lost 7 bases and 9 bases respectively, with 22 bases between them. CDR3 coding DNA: TGCGCCAGCGGGACCGGGGGCGTGGGGGTTCGGGAGCTGTTTTTT. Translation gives CASGTGGVGVRELFF.

CDR3 sequence reads: CASSQDRHVQYF. CDR3 bases: TGCGCCAGCAGCCAAGACCGGCATGTGCAGTACTTC. This sequence joins TRBV4-1 and TRBJ2-7; no reliable D call. Trimming removed 0 bases at V and 9 bases at J, with 9 bases between. This CDR3 contains 12 residues. Germline lookup yields CDR1 MGHRA and CDR2 YSYEKL.

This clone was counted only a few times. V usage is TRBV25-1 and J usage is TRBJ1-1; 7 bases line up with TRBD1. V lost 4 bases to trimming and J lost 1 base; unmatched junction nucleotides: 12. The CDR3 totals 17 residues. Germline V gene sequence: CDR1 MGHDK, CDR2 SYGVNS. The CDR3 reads CASSARTGWKKNTEAFF. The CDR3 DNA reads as TGTGCCAGCAGTGCTCGGACAGGATGGAAAAAGAACACTGAAGCTTTCTTT.

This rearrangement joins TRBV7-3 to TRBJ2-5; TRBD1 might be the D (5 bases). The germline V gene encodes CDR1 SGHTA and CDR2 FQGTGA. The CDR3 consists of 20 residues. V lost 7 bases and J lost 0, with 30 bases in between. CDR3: CASILRSFGMGPWYQETQYF. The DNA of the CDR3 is TGTGCCAGCATCCTTAGGTCGTTTGGGATGGGGCCGTGGTACCAAGAGACCCAGTACTTC.

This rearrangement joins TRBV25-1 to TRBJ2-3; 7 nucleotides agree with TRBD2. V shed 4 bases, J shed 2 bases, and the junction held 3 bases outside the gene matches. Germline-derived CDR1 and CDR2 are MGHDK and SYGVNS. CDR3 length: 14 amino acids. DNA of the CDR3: TGTGCCAGCAGTGCGAGCGGGGCCACAGATACGCAGTATTTT. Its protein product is CASSASGATDTQYF.

Here the CDR3 DNA reads TGCGCCAGCAGCTTGGCCGGAGGCCGACTTGAAGCTTTCTTT. It encodes CASSLAGGRLEAFF. The rearrangement links TRBV5-1 to TRBJ1-1; no clear D. The CDR3 contains 14 residues. CDR1 and CDR2 from the germline V gene are SGHRS and YFSETQ. The ends were cut back, 0 bases at V and 7 bases at J, with 13 bases in the middle.

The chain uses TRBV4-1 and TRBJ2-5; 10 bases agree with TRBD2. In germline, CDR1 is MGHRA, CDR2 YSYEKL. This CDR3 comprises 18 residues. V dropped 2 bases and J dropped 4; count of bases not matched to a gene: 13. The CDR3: CASSQLLAGALKRETQYF. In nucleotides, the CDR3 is TGCGCCAGCAGCCAACTCCTAGCGGGGGCCTTAAAGCGAGAGACCCAGTACTTC.

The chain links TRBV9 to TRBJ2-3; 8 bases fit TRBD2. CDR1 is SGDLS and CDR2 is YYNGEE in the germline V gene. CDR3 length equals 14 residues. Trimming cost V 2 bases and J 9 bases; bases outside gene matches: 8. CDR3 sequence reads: CASSVFGGADTQYF. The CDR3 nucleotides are TGTGCCAGCAGCGTTTTCGGGGGGGCCGACACGCAGTATTTT.

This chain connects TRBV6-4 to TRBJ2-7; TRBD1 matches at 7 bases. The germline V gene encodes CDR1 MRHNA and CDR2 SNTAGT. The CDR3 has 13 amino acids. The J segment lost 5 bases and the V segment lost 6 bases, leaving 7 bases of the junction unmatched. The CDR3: CASSQTGVDEQYF. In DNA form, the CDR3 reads TGTGCCAGCAGCCAAACAGGGGTGGACGAGCAGTACTTC.

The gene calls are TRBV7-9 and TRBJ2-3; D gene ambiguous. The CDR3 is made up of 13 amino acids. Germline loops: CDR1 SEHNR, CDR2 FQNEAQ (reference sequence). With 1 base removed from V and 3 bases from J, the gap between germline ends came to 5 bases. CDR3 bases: TGTGCCAGCAGCTTAGTGGGGACAGATACGCAGTATTTT. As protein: CASSLVGTDTQYF.

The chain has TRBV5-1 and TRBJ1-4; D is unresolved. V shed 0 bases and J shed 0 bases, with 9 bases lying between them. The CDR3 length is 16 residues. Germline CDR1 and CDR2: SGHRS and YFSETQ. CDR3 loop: CASSLEASSTNEKLFF. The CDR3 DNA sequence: TGCGCCAGCAGCTTGGAGGCCAGTTCAACTAATGAAAAACTGTTTTTT.

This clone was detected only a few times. The CDR3 sequence: CASTLGEKLFF. For the CDR3, the DNA is TGTGCCAGCACCCTGGGGGAAAAACTGTTTTTT. The chain uses TRBV28 and TRBJ1-4; D gene uncertain. Germline lookup yields CDR1 MDHEN and CDR2 SYDVKM. V lost 7 bases and J 8 bases, leaving 8 bases between the germline ends. CDR3 length equals 11 residues.

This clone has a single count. CDR3 DNA sequence: TGTGCCCACCGGGAGGGAGCTAATGAAAAACTGTTTTTT. Protein product: CAHREGANEKLFF. The V gene is TRBV2, the J gene TRBJ1-4; the D is unclear. CDR3 length: 13 residues. Germline V gene lookup returns CDR1 SNHLY and CDR2 FYNNEI. V shed 11 bases and J shed 3 bases, with 13 bases lying between them.

The CDR3 coding sequence is TGTGCCAGCAGCTTAGAGCCGGGTGGAAGCACAGATACGCAGTATTTT. Its protein product is CASSLEPGGSTDTQYF. This chain joins TRBV7-8 and TRBJ2-3; D remains unclear. Trimming stripped 1 base from V and 0 bases from J, with 11 bases between. CDR3 length: 16 residues. CDR1 is SGHVS, CDR2 FQNEAQ, per germline.